Presented here are 26 T cell receptor beta chains from one specimen sequenced in a study of shared clonotypes between healthy human individuals. Produced via immunoSEQ multiplex PCR; TCRdb's table is partial and in-frame only. The sample records around 700,000 clones, around 78% being singletons. Sequencing was performed on memory CD4+ T cells sorted from blood. Described subset: CD45RA-negative fraction. All receptors come from a woman in her twenties or thirties in good health.

V is TRBV11-2 and J is TRBJ2-3; D is unresolved. Looked up from germline, CDR1 is SGHAT and CDR2 is FQNNGV. This CDR3 is 12 amino acids long. Trimming pared 5 bases from V and 1 base from J, leaving 4 bases between. The CDR3, as DNA: TGTGCCAGCAGCGTACGCACAGATACGCAGTATTTT. Its translation is CASSVRTDTQYF.

The chain uses TRBV5-8 and TRBJ1-5; 8 bases fit TRBD1. Germline V gene sequence: CDR1 SGHTS, CDR2 YDEGEE. The J segment lost 2 bases and the V segment lost 1 base, leaving 8 bases of the junction unmatched. There are 17 residues in the CDR3. CDR3 sequence: CASSLLHQGAGNQPQHF. In DNA, the CDR3 is TGTGCCAGCAGCTTGCTTCACCAGGGGGCCGGCAATCAGCCCCAGCATTTT.

This clone has at least ten counts. The rearrangement uses TRBV2 and TRBJ2-7, with TRBD2 as a possible D gene (6 bases). CDR3 length: 14 residues. Trimming took 8 bases from V and 0 from J, leaving 14 bases between them. Germline values: CDR1 SNHLY, CDR2 FYNNEI. The CDR3 bases are TGTGCCAGCCTAGCTAGCGCCTACTCCTACGAGCAGTACTTC. This sequence encodes CASLASAYSYEQYF. Full variable domain (outside the CDR3, taken from reference TRBV2 and TRBJ2-7): EPEVTQTPSHQVTQMGQEVILRCVPISNHLYFYWYRQILGQKVEFLVSFYNNEISEKSEIFDDQFSVERPDGSNFTLKIRSTKLEDSAMYFCASLASAYSYEQYFGPGTRLTVT.

This chain uses TRBV18 with TRBJ2-7; 7 bases agree with TRBD1. V lost 6 bases and J lost 2; bases outside the gene matches: 7. This CDR3 is built from 14 residues. Germline V gene data show CDR1 as KGHSH and CDR2 as LQKENI. In DNA form, the CDR3 reads TGTGCCAGCTCGCCTGACAGGGCCGCCTACGAGCAGTACTTC. It specifies CASSPDRAAYEQYF.

The rearrangement uses TRBV11-3 and TRBJ2-5; no clear D. Deletions cut 1 base from V and 2 bases from J, with 11 bases between. This CDR3 has 15 residues. Germline-derived CDR1 and CDR2 are SGHNT and YENEEA. The CDR3 nucleotides read TGTGCCAGCAGCTTAGGTGGGAATCAACAAGAGACCCAGTACTTC. Its protein product is CASSLGGNQQETQYF.

The table lists this clone with a count of one. The rearrangement uses TRBV5-4 and TRBJ1-5, with a weak D call TRBD1 (5 bases). The germline V gene encodes CDR1 SGHNT and CDR2 YYREEE (reference sequence). CDR3 length equals 13 residues. Trimming took off 4 bases at V and 4 bases at J, with 9 bases between the two ends. CDR3 sequence reads: CASSMDINQPQHF. As DNA, the CDR3 is TGTGCCAGCAGCATGGACATTAATCAGCCCCAGCATTTT. The full variable domain, in which reference TRBV5-4 and TRBJ1-5 provide the parts outside the CDR3, is ETGVTQSPTHLIKTRGQQVTLRCSSQSGHNTVSWYQQALGQGPQFIFQYYREEENGRGNFPPRFSGLQFPNYSSELNVNALELDDSALYLCASSMDINQPQHFGDGTRLSIL.

This clone was picked up a small number of times. This chain links TRBV6-1 with TRBJ1-1, with D uncertain. The V gene lost 9 bases and the J gene lost 8 bases, with 13 bases spanning the gap. Germline V gene sequence: CDR1 MNHNS, CDR2 SASEGT. The CDR3 covers 11 residues. The CDR3 here is CASDAGLEAFF. The CDR3 nucleotides are TGTGCCAGTGACGCCGGGCTAGAAGCTTTCTTT.

The chain recombines TRBV10-2 with TRBJ1-4; the D gene is possibly TRBD1 (6 bases). The CDR3 has 14 amino acids. Germline CDR1 WSHSY, CDR2 SAAADI. Between the trimmed V and J ends, which lost 8 bases and 7 bases, there was a span of 17 bases. The CDR3 nucleotides read TGCGCCAGCTCTAAGGGGGAGGAGGCTGAAAAACTGTTTTTT. Encoded protein: CASSKGEEAEKLFF.

With regard to this clone: In the same sample, other DNA sequences code for this CDR3. The rearrangement links TRBV30 to TRBJ1-1; D is unresolved. CDR1 GTSNPN and CDR2 SVGIG come from the germline V gene (reference sequence). V was clipped by 0 bases and J by 5 bases, with 10 bases between them. CDR3 length equals 13 residues. CDR3 sequence reads: CAWSVEGGTEAFF. The CDR3 DNA reads as TGTGCCTGGAGTGTCGAGGGAGGGACTGAAGCTTTCTTT.

This sequence joins TRBV5-6 and TRBJ2-5; D possibly corresponds to TRBD2 (7 bases). V was clipped by 3 bases and J by 5 bases, with 20 bases between them. Looked up from germline, CDR1 is SGHDT and CDR2 is YYEEEE. The CDR3 has 16 residues. The CDR3 nucleotides are TGTGCCAGCAGCTCCCTGGGGGCGGGAGCGGGTGAGACCCAGTACTTC. The encoded protein is CASSSLGAGAGETQYF.

J is TRBJ1-4 and V is TRBV4-1; TRBD1 agrees at 7 bases. The J segment lost 8 bases and the V segment lost 5 bases, leaving 11 bases of the junction unmatched. The CDR3 length is 15 residues. Germline CDR1 and CDR2: MGHRA and YSYEKL. The CDR3 spells CASSEGTAFAEKLFF. CDR3 nucleotides: TGCGCCAGCAGCGAAGGGACAGCCTTCGCGGAAAAACTGTTTTTT.

The CDR3 DNA reads TGCAGCGTTACAGGGTCCAACTATGGCTACACCTTC. It specifies CSVTGSNYGYTF. This sequence joins TRBV29-1 and TRBJ1-2, with D possibly TRBD1 on 6 matching bases. Per the germline V gene, CDR1 is SQVTM and CDR2 is ANQGSEA. The CDR3 is 12 amino acids. V lost 5 bases to trimming and J lost 2 bases, with 9 bases between them.

This chain joins TRBV7-9 and TRBJ1-5; D gene unclear. The CDR3 extends over 15 amino acids. V dropped 0 bases and J dropped 6 bases, with 12 bases sitting between them. Germline V CDR1 and CDR2: SEHNR, FQNEAQ (reference sequence). The CDR3 loop is CASSLAGDGSQPQHF. The DNA of the CDR3 is TGTGCCAGCAGCTTAGCCGGGGATGGTAGTCAGCCCCAGCATTTT.

This sequence joins TRBV6-5 and TRBJ2-7; no firm D call. The CDR3 is 16 amino acids. Germline CDR1 reads MNHEY; CDR2 reads SVGAGI. The V and J ends lost 0 bases and 0 bases respectively, with 12 bases between them. In DNA form, the CDR3 reads TGTGCCAGCAGTTACTCGGACCCTCGGAGCTCCTACGAGCAGTACTTC. This codes for CASSYSDPRSSYEQYF.

The rearrangement joins TRBV2 to TRBJ2-7; 9 nucleotides align to TRBD1. This CDR3 spans 14 amino acids. Germline V gives CDR1 SNHLY, CDR2 FYNNEI. The V gene end was trimmed by 7 bases and the J gene end by 5 bases; junction bases not matched to a gene: 9. The CDR3 nucleotides read TGTGCCAGCAAACCGGGACAGGGTTTGAACGAGCAGTACTTC. It yields the protein CASKPGQGLNEQYF. Drawing the rest from reference TRBV2 and TRBJ2-7, the complete variable domain is EPEVTQTPSHQVTQMGQEVILRCVPISNHLYFYWYRQILGQKVEFLVSFYNNEISEKSEIFDDQFSVERPDGSNFTLKIRSTKLEDSAMYFCASKPGQGLNEQYFGPGTRLTVT.

V usage is TRBV27 and J usage is TRBJ2-3; 9 bases line up with TRBD2. Trimming at V came to 3 bases and at J to 0 bases, leaving 4 bases not matched to a gene. This CDR3 has 16 amino acids. Germline lookup yields CDR1 MNHEY and CDR2 SMNVEV (reference sequence). Here the CDR3 DNA reads TGTGCCAGCAGTTTTAGACTAGCGGTTAGCACAGATACGCAGTATTTT. Translation gives CASSFRLAVSTDTQYF.

The CDR3 here is CASSPPGTSAHEQYF. CDR3 in DNA: TGTGCCAGCAGTCCACCCGGGACTAGCGCCCACGAGCAGTACTTC. V is TRBV28 and J is TRBJ2-7, with 10 bases fitting TRBD2. Germline V gene data show CDR1 as MDHEN and CDR2 as SYDVKM. The CDR3 length is 15 residues. Trimming removed 5 bases from V and 5 bases from J; junction bases left unmatched: 9.

The V gene is TRBV5-4, the J gene TRBJ2-7, with D perhaps matching TRBD2 (6 bases). From germline, CDR1 is SGHNT and CDR2 YYREEE (reference sequence). Trimming took off 4 bases at V and 1 base at J, with 15 bases between the two ends. This CDR3 comprises 15 residues. CDR3 bases: TGTGCCAGCAGCCGAGGGACTTTAGCTTCCTACGAGCAGTACTTC. Translated, it gives CASSRGTLASYEQYF.

The chain links TRBV12-5 to TRBJ2-1; perhaps TRBD1 as D (5 bases). Trimming removed 6 bases at V and 8 bases at J, with 8 bases between. The CDR3 sequence is 11 residues long. Germline CDR1 and CDR2: LGHNT and FRNRAP. CDR3 loop: CASGQGYEQFF. In nucleotides, the CDR3 is TGTGCTAGTGGGCAGGGCTATGAGCAGTTCTTC.

The V and J genes are TRBV15 and TRBJ1-2; D is undetermined. V was clipped by 5 bases and J by 8 bases, with 15 bases between them. The CDR3 length is 13 residues. In germline, CDR1 is LNHNV, CDR2 YYDKDF (reference sequence). Here the CDR3 DNA reads TGTGCCACCAGCTCCGACCAGATTGGCGGCTACACCTTC. This codes for CATSSDQIGGYTF.

Concerning this clone: Within the sample, other DNA sequences also encode this same CDR3. The V call is TRBV18, the J call TRBJ2-3; D is uncertain. The germline V and J ends were trimmed by 2 bases and 4 bases, with 4 bases remaining between them. The CDR3 consists of 12 residues. Germline assignment: CDR1 KGHSH and CDR2 LQKENI. The DNA for the CDR3 is TGTGCCAGCTCACCATTTTCAGATACGCAGTATTTT. As protein: CASSPFSDTQYF.

V is TRBV7-8 and J is TRBJ2-7; 12 nucleotides align to TRBD1. With 1 base clipped from V and 6 bases from J, the junction kept 7 bases outside the gene matches. The CDR3 runs to 16 residues. The germline V gene has CDR1 SGHVS and CDR2 FQNEAQ. CDR3 residues: CASSLGGTGGYTEQYF. CDR3 in DNA: TGTGCCAGCAGCTTAGGAGGGACAGGGGGCTATACCGAGCAGTACTTC.

V and J are TRBV5-1 and TRBJ2-1; D call uncertain. The CDR3 length is 14 residues. V was clipped by 2 bases and J by 6 bases, with 12 bases between them. In germline, CDR1 is SGHRS, CDR2 YFSETQ. CDR3 sequence (DNA): TGCGCCAGCAGCTTACGAGAAACCAGCAATGAGCAGTTCTTC. Protein sequence: CASSLRETSNEQFF.

The V gene is TRBV7-3, the J gene TRBJ1-2; TRBD1 is a possible D gene (5 bases). CDR3 length: 14 residues. V was pared by 5 bases and J by 4 bases, with 14 bases between. Germline CDR1 SGHTA, CDR2 FQGTGA. The CDR3 DNA follows: TGTGCCAGCAGCCCCCAGGGAGTGACCTATGGCTACACCTTC. Encoded protein: CASSPQGVTYGYTF.

This rearrangement joins TRBV2 to TRBJ2-1; 11 positions match TRBD2. Germline-derived CDR1 and CDR2 are SNHLY and FYNNEI. The CDR3 loop spans 20 amino acids. Trimming took 6 bases from V and 3 from J; bases not matched to a gene: 19. The CDR3 DNA follows: TGTGCCAGCAGGGTAAATCAGGGGTTCTGGGGACTAGCGGACTACAATGAGCAGTTCTTC. It encodes CASRVNQGFWGLADYNEQFF.

This clone was seen just once. The chain couples TRBV6-5 to TRBJ1-1; weak D call: TRBD1 (6 bases). The CDR3 extends over 14 amino acids. The V and J ends lost 5 bases and 4 bases respectively, with 14 bases between them. Per germline, CDR1 MNHEY and CDR2 SVGAGI. CDR3 residues: CASSTQGSSTEAFF. The CDR3 DNA sequence: TGTGCCAGCAGTACACAGGGTAGCAGCACTGAAGCTTTCTTT.